This is a list of T cell receptor beta chains from one sample in a study of early T cells in non-severe SARS-CoV-2 infection. One entry per CDR3 protein results from TCRdb running MiXCR on the 5' RACE reads. Seen here are around 92,000 distinct CDR3 sequences, around 10% observed once, and the top ten hold 5.1%. The source material was whole blood. Receptors were obtained from an adult who was a healthcare worker with PCR-confirmed SARS-CoV-2 infection or an uninfected control (not recorded which). Both conserved end residues are part of each CDR3. Each record gives: V gene, D gene, CDR3 length, clone size, J gene, CDR3 protein, CDR3 DNA. D genes are given only for firm matches. Size is omitted from some rows. Given values are once, few, many or a class for expanded clones.

V gene: TRBV18
D gene: TRBD1
CDR3 length: 15
clone size: few
J gene: TRBJ1-1
CDR3 protein: CASSPREGANTEAFF
CDR3 DNA: TGTGCCAGCTCACCACGGGAGGGGGCGAACACTGAAGCTTTCTTT

V gene: TRBV5-1
D gene: -
CDR3 length: 15
clone size: -
J gene: TRBJ2-7
CDR3 protein: CASSSDPGSSYEQYF
CDR3 DNA: TGCGCCAGCAGCTCGGACCCCGGGAGCTCCTACGAGCAGTACTTC

V gene: TRBV20-1
D gene: -
CDR3 length: 13
clone size: -
J gene: TRBJ1-1
CDR3 protein: CSARDGWDTEAFF
CDR3 DNA: TGCAGTGCTAGAGATGGGTGGGACACTGAAGCTTTCTTT

V gene: TRBV7-2
D gene: TRBD2
CDR3 length: 18
clone size: many
J gene: TRBJ2-7
CDR3 protein: CASSFGPSSSGGAYEQYF
CDR3 DNA: TGTGCCAGCAGCTTCGGCCCCTCATCTAGCGGGGGGGCCTACGAGCAGTACTTC

V gene: TRBV29-1
D gene: -
CDR3 length: 18
clone size: many
J gene: TRBJ2-4
CDR3 protein: CSVEAGATGFPAKNIQYF
CDR3 DNA: TGCAGCGTTGAGGCAGGGGCCACAGGATTTCCAGCCAAAAACATTCAGTACTTC

V gene: TRBV2
D gene: -
CDR3 length: 15
clone size: many
J gene: TRBJ2-3
CDR3 protein: CASARQGTPTDTQYF
CDR3 DNA: TGTGCCAGCGCTCGCCAGGGGACACCCACAGATACGCAGTATTTT

V gene: TRBV20-1
D gene: -
CDR3 length: 15
clone size: -
J gene: TRBJ1-4
CDR3 protein: CSASHPVNPNEKLFF
CDR3 DNA: TGCAGTGCTAGTCACCCCGTGAACCCGAATGAAAAACTGTTTTTT

V gene: TRBV28
D gene: -
CDR3 length: 14
clone size: -
J gene: TRBJ1-1
CDR3 protein: CASSFQPGLPGAFF
CDR3 DNA: TGTGCCAGCAGTTTCCAGCCGGGACTGCCCGGAGCTTTCTTT

V gene: TRBV4-1
D gene: -
CDR3 length: 16
clone size: many
J gene: TRBJ2-1
CDR3 protein: CASSQDIGGAYNEQFF
CDR3 DNA: TGCGCCAGCAGCCAAGATATAGGGGGGGCCTACAATGAGCAGTTCTTC

V gene: TRBV5-1
D gene: -
CDR3 length: 14
clone size: many
J gene: TRBJ2-1
CDR3 protein: CASSSSSTGDEQFF
CDR3 DNA: TGCGCCAGCAGCTCCTCCTCCACAGGCGATGAGCAGTTCTTC

V gene: TRBV7-9
D gene: -
CDR3 length: 14
clone size: many
J gene: TRBJ1-1
CDR3 protein: CASSNDRINTEAFF
CDR3 DNA: TGTGCCAGCAGCAATGACAGAATTAACACTGAAGCTTTCTTT

V gene: TRBV10-3
D gene: TRBD1
CDR3 length: 16
clone size: many
J gene: TRBJ1-5
CDR3 protein: CAISELGQGAGQPQHF
CDR3 DNA: TGTGCCATCAGTGAGCTCGGACAGGGGGCGGGACAGCCCCAGCATTTT

V gene: TRBV12-3/TRBV12-4
D gene: -
CDR3 length: 15
clone size: -
J gene: TRBJ2-7
CDR3 protein: CASSLRGTASYEQYF
CDR3 DNA: TGTGCCAGCAGTTTACGGGGCACAGCTTCCTACGAGCAGTACTTC

V gene: TRBV6-7
D gene: TRBD1
CDR3 length: 12
clone size: -
J gene: TRBJ2-3
CDR3 protein: CASRRGPDTQYF
CDR3 DNA: TGTGCCAGCAGGAGGGGGCCAGATACGCAGTATTTT

V gene: TRBV6-1
D gene: -
CDR3 length: 13
clone size: many
J gene: TRBJ1-1
CDR3 protein: CASSENRLREAFF
CDR3 DNA: TGTGCCAGCAGTGAGAACAGGCTCCGGGAAGCTTTCTTT

V gene: TRBV20-1
D gene: -
CDR3 length: 12
clone size: many
J gene: TRBJ1-2
CDR3 protein: CSPNTPQSGYTF
CDR3 DNA: TGCAGTCCTAATACTCCACAGAGTGGCTACACCTTC

V gene: TRBV12-3/TRBV12-4
D gene: -
CDR3 length: 12
clone size: -
J gene: TRBJ1-3
CDR3 protein: CASSFDSGTIYF
CDR3 DNA: TGTGCCAGCAGTTTCGACAGTGGCACCATATATTTT

V gene: TRBV20-1
D gene: TRBD2
CDR3 length: 17
clone size: -
J gene: TRBJ2-2
CDR3 protein: CSAAGLAGDRGTGELFF
CDR3 DNA: TGCAGTGCGGCGGGACTAGCGGGAGATCGGGGCACCGGGGAGCTGTTTTTT

V gene: TRBV28
D gene: -
CDR3 length: 11
clone size: many
J gene: TRBJ1-2
CDR3 protein: CASSWGSGYTF
CDR3 DNA: TGTGCCAGCAGTTGGGGAAGCGGCTACACCTTC

V gene: TRBV6-5
D gene: -
CDR3 length: 14
clone size: few
J gene: TRBJ1-1
CDR3 protein: CASSPHARNTEAFF
CDR3 DNA: TGTGCCAGCAGCCCCCACGCCAGGAACACTGAAGCTTTCTTT

V gene: TRBV4-1
D gene: TRBD1
CDR3 length: 16
clone size: few
J gene: TRBJ1-2
CDR3 protein: CASSHPRGDRNYGYTF
CDR3 DNA: TGCGCCAGCAGCCACCCTCGAGGGGACAGGAACTATGGCTACACCTTC

V gene: TRBV4-1
D gene: -
CDR3 length: 16
clone size: few
J gene: TRBJ1-4
CDR3 protein: CASSQDRSSLGEKLFF
CDR3 DNA: TGCGCCAGCAGCCAAGATAGGTCATCCCTAGGGGAAAAACTGTTTTTT

V gene: TRBV20-1
D gene: -
CDR3 length: 16
clone size: -
J gene: TRBJ2-1
CDR3 protein: CSARDRSLGSYNEQFF
CDR3 DNA: TGCAGTGCTAGAGACAGGTCCTTAGGCTCCTACAATGAGCAGTTCTTC

V gene: TRBV6-5
D gene: -
CDR3 length: 15
clone size: few
J gene: TRBJ1-5
CDR3 protein: CASSPDRLINQPQHF
CDR3 DNA: TGTGCCAGCAGTCCTGATAGACTGATCAATCAGCCCCAGCATTTT

V gene: TRBV20-1
D gene: -
CDR3 length: 13
clone size: -
J gene: TRBJ2-7
CDR3 protein: CSARSGLTYEQYF
CDR3 DNA: TGCAGTGCTAGATCAGGTCTTACCTACGAGCAGTACTTC

V gene: TRBV20-1
D gene: TRBD1
CDR3 length: 15
clone size: few
J gene: TRBJ1-2
CDR3 protein: CSARGGNGQGSGYTF
CDR3 DNA: TGCAGTGCTAGAGGAGGTAACGGACAGGGATCCGGCTACACCTTC

V gene: TRBV27
D gene: -
CDR3 length: 13
clone size: many
J gene: TRBJ2-3
CDR3 protein: CASSAPSTDTQYF
CDR3 DNA: TGTGCCAGCAGTGCACCTAGCACAGATACGCAGTATTTT

V gene: TRBV7-3
D gene: -
CDR3 length: 15
clone size: -
J gene: TRBJ2-3
CDR3 protein: CASSKWDGRTDTQYF
CDR3 DNA: TGTGCCAGCAGCAAATGGGACGGGCGGACAGATACGCAGTATTTT

V gene: TRBV30
D gene: TRBD1
CDR3 length: 13
clone size: few
J gene: TRBJ1-2
CDR3 protein: CACLGQGDYGYTF
CDR3 DNA: TGTGCCTGCCTTGGACAGGGGGATTATGGCTACACCTTC